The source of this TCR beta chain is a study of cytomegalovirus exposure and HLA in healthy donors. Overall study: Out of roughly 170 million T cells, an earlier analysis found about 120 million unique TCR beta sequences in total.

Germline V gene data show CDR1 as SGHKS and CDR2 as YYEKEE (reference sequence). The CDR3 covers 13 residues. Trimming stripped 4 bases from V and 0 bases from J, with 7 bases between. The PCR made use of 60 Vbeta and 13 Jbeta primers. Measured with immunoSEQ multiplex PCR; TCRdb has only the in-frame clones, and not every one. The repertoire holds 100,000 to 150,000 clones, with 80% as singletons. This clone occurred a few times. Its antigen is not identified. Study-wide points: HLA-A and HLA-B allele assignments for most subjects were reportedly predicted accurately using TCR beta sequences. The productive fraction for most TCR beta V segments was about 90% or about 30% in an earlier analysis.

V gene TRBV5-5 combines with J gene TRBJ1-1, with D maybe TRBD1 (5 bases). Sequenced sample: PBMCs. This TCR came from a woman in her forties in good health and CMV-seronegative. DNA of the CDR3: TGTGCCAGCAGCCAGACAGTGAACACTGAAGCTTTCTTT. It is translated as CASSQTVNTEAFF.